This T cell receptor (beta chain) was captured in a study of T cells after yellow fever vaccination. 5'RACE template switching produced TCR cDNA carrying a universal primer site and UMIs. TCRdb processed the 5' RACE reads anew with MiXCR; each CDR3 protein has one entry. This sample has under 350,000 distinct CDR3 sequences; approximately 4% occur once, and the top ten carry just under 25%. The CDR3 is 15 amino acids. Germline values: CDR1 MDHEN, CDR2 SYDVKM. V was trimmed by 4 bases and J by 3 bases, leaving 15 bases between them. Study-wide results and limits: There was a possibility that FACS-sorted repertoires contained abundant clonotypes contaminating from the bulk population. The booster response re-showed most primary clones: approximately 97% CD4, approximately 85% CD8. It was a small share of clonotypes that appeared in both CD4 and CD8 compartments.

The sample holds a few counts of this clonotype. Antigen unknown. The chain couples TRBV28 to TRBJ1-2; weak D call: TRBD1 (5 bases). This sequence was found in a young man who received the YFV17D yellow fever vaccine. The material was PBMCs, obtained 5 days after the yellow fever booster vaccination. For the CDR3, the DNA is TGTGCCAGCAGTTCGGGGACCCGGTGGGACTATGGCTACACCTTC. Translating it yields CASSSGTRWDYGYTF.